A few counts support the clone carrying this T cell receptor beta chain. This sample is drawn from a study of OX40 agonist ivuxolimab in advanced cancers. Clones were sequenced by immunoSEQ multiplex PCR, and TCRdb holds only the in-frame ones, with some missing. The sample carries nearly 50,000 clones, over 75% recorded once. The CDR3 is 13 amino acids. V lost 5 bases and J lost 2, with 7 bases in between. Germline V gene sequence: CDR1 MGHDK, CDR2 SYGVNS. This chain connects TRBV25-1 to TRBJ1-5; D gene ambiguous. This sample comprised CD4+ or CD8+ T cells sorted from blood, obtained in a trial of the OX40 agonist ivuxolimab. The sequence derives from an adult with an advanced solid tumor such as melanoma, head and neck, liver or kidney cancer. The CDR3 here is CASSHDGNQPQHF. CDR3 DNA: TGTGCCAGCAGTCATGACGGCAATCAGCCCCAGCATTTT.